A single sample is the source of the 6 T cell receptor beta chains below, sequenced in a study of CD8 T cells in Susac syndrome. Reverse transcription of roughly 0.5 to 1 ug RNA used random hexamers. Using its own MiXCR run on the immunoSEQ multiplex PCR reads, TCRdb lists one record per CDR3 protein. Of approximately 140,000 distinct CDR3 sequences listed, over 80% are singletons. Material: CD8+ T cells from PBMCs. These receptors all come from a human donor with multiple sclerosis.

The chain couples TRBV19 to TRBJ2-7, with D possibly matching TRBD1 (5 bases). In germline, CDR1 is LNHDA, CDR2 SQIVND (reference sequence). This CDR3 has 13 amino acids. The V gene lost 3 bases and the J gene lost 3 bases, with 9 bases spanning the gap. CDR3 in DNA: TGTGCCAGTAGTATCGGAAGGGGCTACGAGCAGTACTTC. This codes for CASSIGRGYEQYF.

The CDR3 is CASGLGGELFF. CDR3 bases: TGTGCCAGCGGGTTGGGCGGGGAGCTGTTTTTT. The chain links TRBV19 to TRBJ2-2, with D uncertain. Germline lookup yields CDR1 LNHDA and CDR2 SQIVND (reference sequence). V was shortened by 9 bases and J by 7 bases, with 9 bases between the two germline ends. The CDR3 contains 11 residues.

The chain couples TRBV19 to TRBJ1-5, with D unresolved. Trimming pared 3 bases from V and 2 bases from J, leaving 11 bases between. The CDR3 runs to 15 residues. Germline V gene lookup returns CDR1 LNHDA and CDR2 SQIVND (reference sequence). CDR3 sequence: CASSIYGEGNQPQHF. The CDR3, as DNA: TGTGCCAGTAGTATTTACGGGGAAGGCAATCAGCCCCAGCATTTT.

The rearrangement uses TRBV27 and TRBJ2-2; TRBD1 matches at 7 bases. V lost 6 bases, J lost 7 bases, and 11 bases stayed unmatched. CDR1 is MNHEY, CDR2 SMNVEV, per germline (reference sequence). This CDR3 has 15 residues. The chain's CDR3 is CASSEQGMAGGELFF. The CDR3 coding sequence is TGTGCCAGCAGCGAACAGGGGATGGCTGGCGGGGAGCTGTTTTTT.

DNA of the CDR3: TGTGCCAGCAGCGCAGATTTTGGACAAGAGACCCAGTACTTC. Its translation: CASSADFGQETQYF. The gene calls are TRBV7-9 and TRBJ2-5; the D is unclear. Germline CDR1 reads SEHNR; CDR2 reads FQNEAQ (reference sequence). The ends were cut back, 5 bases at V and 2 bases at J, with 12 bases in the middle. The CDR3 is made up of 14 amino acids.

The genes are TRBV7-9 and TRBJ2-5, with TRBD1 matching 7 bases. CDR3 length: 17 amino acids. Looked up from germline, CDR1 is SEHNR and CDR2 is FQNEAQ (reference sequence). Germline trimming cut 5 bases from V and 4 bases from J; bases unmatched to any gene: 16. Here the CDR3 reads CASSPRPDRDQRETQYF. The CDR3, as DNA: TGTGCCAGCAGCCCAAGGCCCGACAGGGATCAGCGAGAGACCCAGTACTTC.